This T cell receptor (beta chain) originates from a study of monozygotic twins with inflammatory bowel disease. The CDR3 runs 14 residues. CDR1 is DFQATT and CDR2 is SNEGSKA in the germline V gene (reference sequence). As to this clonotype: What it recognizes is unknown.

Study results and caveats: IBD patients carried less diverse TCRbeta repertoires (inverse Simpson) than healthy co-twins. Patients got different immunosuppressive treatments, which may have made their repertoires more variable.

Both TCRalpha and TCRbeta cDNA were subjected to two nested PCRs lasting around 15 and 9 cycles. TCRdb re-analyzed the 5' RACE reads; it lists each CDR3 protein once, without DNA. Its table records 420,000 or so distinct CDR3 sequences. The clonotype was recovered from a human donor with ulcerative colitis or Crohn's disease, or a healthy co-twin of an affected twin (not recorded which). V usage is TRBV20-1 and J usage is TRBJ1-5. The sample comprised blood. CDR3 in amino acids: CSVGFLDSNQPQHF.